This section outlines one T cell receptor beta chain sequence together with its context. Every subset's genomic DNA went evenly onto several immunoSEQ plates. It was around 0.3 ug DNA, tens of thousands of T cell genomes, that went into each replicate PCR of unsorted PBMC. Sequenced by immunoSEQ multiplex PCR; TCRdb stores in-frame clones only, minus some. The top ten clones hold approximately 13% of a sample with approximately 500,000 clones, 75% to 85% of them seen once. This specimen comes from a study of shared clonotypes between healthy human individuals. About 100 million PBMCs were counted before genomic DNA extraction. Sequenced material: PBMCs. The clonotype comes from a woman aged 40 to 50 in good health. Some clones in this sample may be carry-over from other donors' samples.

CDR3 protein: CASSLGGRDEQFF. The CDR3 nucleotides are TGTGCCAGCAGCTTAGGCGGGAGAGACGAGCAGTTCTTC. This rearrangement joins TRBV7-2 to TRBJ2-1; 7 nucleotides align to TRBD2. This CDR3 comprises 13 residues. Trimming at V came to 1 base and at J to 10 bases, leaving 4 bases not matched to a gene. CDR1 and CDR2 (germline): SGHTA, FQGNSA.